These T cell receptor beta chains were read from a single sample in a study of blood T cell repertoires in COVID-19. The method was immunoSEQ multiplex PCR; TCRdb's version includes in-frame clones alone and lacks a portion of them. The table includes around 240,000 clones, more than 75% detected once. Sequences were obtained from peripheral blood. The receptors originated from a woman aged 25 to 39 who had recovered from COVID-19. The CDR3 runs from the conserved cysteine through the conserved F or W. The D gene is left open where the match is weak. Expanded clones are given a class, and other clones once, few, many or no size at all.

size	V	J	D	CDR3	DNA
NA	TRBV5-4	TRBJ2-3	NA	CASSNRQRSSTDTQYF	TGTGCCAGCAGCAACAGACAGCGCTCTAGCACAGATACGCAGTATTTT
NA	TRBV4-1	TRBJ1-4	NA	CASSQVGVVGEKLFF	TGCGCCAGCAGCCAAGTCGGGGTCGTTGGTGAAAAACTGTTTTTT
NA	TRBV6-5	TRBJ2-5	NA	CASSSQGFQETQYF	TGTGCCAGCAGTTCCCAGGGATTCCAAGAGACCCAGTACTTC
NA	TRBV24-1	TRBJ1-2	TRBD1	CATSEGQGYGYTF	TGTGCCACCAGTGAGGGACAGGGTTATGGCTACACCTTC
NA	TRBV9	TRBJ2-5	TRBD1	CASSSYSGTGGVWETQYF	TGTGCCAGCAGCTCTTATTCCGGGACAGGGGGCGTTTGGGAGACCCAGTACTTC
NA	TRBV27	TRBJ2-7	NA	CASSLGQTYEQYF	TGTGCCAGCAGTTTAGGACAGACCTACGAGCAGTACTTC
NA	TRBV5-4	TRBJ2-3	TRBD2	CASSPVPGTSGAGDTQYF	TGTGCCAGCAGCCCCGTCCCCGGGACTAGCGGGGCCGGGGATACGCAGTATTTT
NA	TRBV20-1	TRBJ2-1	TRBD2	CSASGGGTNDEQFF	TGCAGTGCTAGTGGGGGGGGTACGAATGATGAGCAGTTCTTC
NA	TRBV10-3	TRBJ2-5	NA	CAISESLKGRGKQETQYF	TGTGCCATCAGTGAGTCATTAAAGGGCAGGGGAAAGCAAGAGACCCAGTACTTC
few	TRBV10-3	TRBJ1-6	NA	CATSPRSDSPLHF	TGTGCCACCTCCCCTCGCAGCGATTCACCCCTCCACTTT
NA	TRBV19	TRBJ2-5	NA	CASSILGAETQYF	TGTGCCAGTAGTATTTTGGGGGCTGAGACCCAGTACTTC
NA	TRBV19	TRBJ2-5	NA	CASSIMQGPQETQYF	TGTGCCAGTAGTATCATGCAGGGGCCCCAAGAGACCCAGTACTTC
NA	TRBV10-1	TRBJ2-3	TRBD1	CASSDPGTGTDTQYF	TGCGCCAGCAGTGACCCAGGGACAGGCACAGATACGCAGTATTTT
NA	TRBV5-6	TRBJ2-3	TRBD2	CASSPPSGSSTDTQYF	TGTGCCAGCAGCCCTCCTAGCGGCTCTAGCACAGATACGCAGTATTTT
NA	TRBV5-1	TRBJ2-7	NA	CASSWDNPIYEQYF	TGCGCCAGCAGCTGGGACAATCCAATCTACGAGCAGTACTTC
few	TRBV7-2	TRBJ1-2	NA	CASSLAQGGYGYTF	TGTGCCAGCAGCTTAGCGCAGGGTGGCTATGGCTACACCTTC
NA	TRBV6-5	TRBJ1-1	TRBD1	CASSYSNIRGSTEAFF	TGTGCCAGCAGTTACTCGAATATCAGGGGGAGCACTGAAGCTTTCTTT
NA	TRBV7-8	TRBJ1-1	TRBD1	CASSMRQGAGNTEAFF	TGTGCCAGCAGCATGAGACAGGGGGCTGGTAACACTGAAGCTTTCTTT
NA	TRBV5-4	TRBJ2-2	NA	CASSLGGRGAMNTGELFF	TGTGCCAGCAGCTTGGGGGGGCGTGGTGCCATGAACACCGGGGAGCTGTTTTTT
NA	TRBV18	TRBJ1-2	TRBD1	CASSPDRARFYGYTF	TGTGCCAGCTCCCCAGACAGGGCCAGGTTCTATGGCTACACCTTC
NA	TRBV24-1	TRBJ2-1	NA	CATSAPKQDGPTRSSYNEQFF	TGTGCCACCAGTGCCCCTAAGCAAGACGGACCGACTAGGAGCTCCTACAATGAGCAGTTCTTC
NA	TRBV5-1	TRBJ1-1	TRBD1	CASSLHRGVGSDTEAFF	TGCGCCAGCAGCTTACACAGGGGAGTAGGTTCGGACACTGAAGCTTTCTTT
NA	TRBV4-3	TRBJ1-1	NA	CASSQARQLNTEAFF	TGCGCCAGCAGCCAAGCAAGACAGTTGAACACTGAAGCTTTCTTT
NA	TRBV29-1	TRBJ1-1	NA	CSVEPSGTEAFF	TGCAGCGTTGAGCCCAGCGGCACTGAAGCTTTCTTT
once	TRBV9	TRBJ1-6	TRBD1	CASSVDPTGDYNSPLHF	TGTGCCAGCAGCGTAGACCCGACAGGGGACTATAATTCACCCCTCCACTTT
NA	TRBV6-6	TRBJ2-7	NA	CASSTSGTGTYEQYF	TGTGCCAGCAGTACCAGCGGGACAGGCACCTACGAGCAGTACTTC
NA	TRBV7-3	TRBJ2-5	TRBD2	CASSFGLAVPKTGYF	TGTGCCAGCAGCTTCGGACTAGCGGTACCCAAAACCGGGTACTTC
once	TRBV5-1	TRBJ2-7	NA	CASSPIDKTYEQYF	TGCGCCAGCAGCCCCATCGACAAGACGTACGAGCAGTACTTC
NA	TRBV4-2	TRBJ2-1	TRBD2	CASGPTSGGVNEQFF	TGTGCCAGCGGACCGACTAGCGGGGGGGTCAATGAGCAGTTCTTC
NA	TRBV4-3	TRBJ1-6	TRBD1	CASSQESGGNSPLHF	TGCGCCAGCAGCCAAGAATCAGGGGGTAATTCACCCCTCCACTTT
NA	TRBV5-6	TRBJ1-1	NA	CASSLDGGGWFATEAFF	TGTGCCAGCAGCTTGGACGGCGGGGGATGGTTCGCGACTGAAGCTTTCTTT
NA	TRBV30	TRBJ1-5	NA	CAWRQAGSNQPQHF	TGTGCCTGGAGACAGGCAGGTAGCAATCAGCCCCAGCATTTT
NA	TRBV6-5	TRBJ2-3	TRBD1	CASSQQGPRDTQYF	TGTGCCAGCAGCCAACAGGGGCCCAGAGATACGCAGTATTTT
NA	TRBV6-5	TRBJ2-2	NA	CASSTGGQQALFF	TGTGCCAGCAGCACGGGGGGCCAACAGGCGCTGTTTTTT
NA	TRBV10-3	TRBJ1-1	NA	CAISESTFNTEAFF	TGTGCCATCAGTGAGTCGACATTTAACACTGAAGCTTTCTTT
NA	TRBV2	TRBJ2-2	TRBD1	CASTGQYTGELFF	TGTGCCAGTACGGGACAGTACACCGGGGAGCTGTTTTTT